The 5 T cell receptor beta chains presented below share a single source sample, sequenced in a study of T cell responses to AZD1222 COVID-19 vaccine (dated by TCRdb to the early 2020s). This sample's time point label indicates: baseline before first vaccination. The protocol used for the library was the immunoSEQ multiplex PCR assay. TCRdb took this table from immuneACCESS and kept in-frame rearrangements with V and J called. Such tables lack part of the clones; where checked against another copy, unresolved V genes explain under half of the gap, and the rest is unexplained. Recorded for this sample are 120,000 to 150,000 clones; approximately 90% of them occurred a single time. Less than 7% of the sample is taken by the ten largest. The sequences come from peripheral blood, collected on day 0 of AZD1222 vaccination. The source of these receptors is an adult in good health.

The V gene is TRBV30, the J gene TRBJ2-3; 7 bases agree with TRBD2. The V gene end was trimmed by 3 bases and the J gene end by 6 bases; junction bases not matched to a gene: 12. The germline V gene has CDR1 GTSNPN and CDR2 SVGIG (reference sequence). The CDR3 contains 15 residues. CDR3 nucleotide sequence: TGTGCCTGGAGCAGGAGTGGGAGGGCCTCGGATACGCAGTATTTT. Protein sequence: CAWSRSGRASDTQYF.

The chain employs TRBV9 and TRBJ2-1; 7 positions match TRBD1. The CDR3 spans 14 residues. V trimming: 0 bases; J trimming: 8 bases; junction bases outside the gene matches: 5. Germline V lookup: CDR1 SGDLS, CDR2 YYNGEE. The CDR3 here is CASSVVGTAHEQFF. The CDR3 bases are TGTGCCAGCAGCGTAGTGGGGACAGCGCATGAGCAGTTCTTC. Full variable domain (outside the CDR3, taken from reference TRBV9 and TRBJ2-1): DSGVTQTPKHLITATGQRVTLRCSPRSGDLSVYWYQQSLDQGLQFLIQYYNGEERAKGNILERFSAQQFPDLHSELNLSSLELGDSALYFCASSVVGTAHEQFFGPGTRLTVL.

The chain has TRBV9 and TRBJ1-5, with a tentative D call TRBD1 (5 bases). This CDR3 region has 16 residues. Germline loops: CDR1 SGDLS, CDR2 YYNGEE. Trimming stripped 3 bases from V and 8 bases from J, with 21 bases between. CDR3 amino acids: CASSATTGGAWEPQHF. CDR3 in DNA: TGTGCCAGCAGCGCAACCACGGGAGGGGCCTGGGAGCCCCAGCATTTT.

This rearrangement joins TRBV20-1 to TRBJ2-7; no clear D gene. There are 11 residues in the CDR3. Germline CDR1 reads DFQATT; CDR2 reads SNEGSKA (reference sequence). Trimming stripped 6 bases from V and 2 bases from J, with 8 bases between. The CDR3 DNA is TGCAGTGCCCCGCGGCCCTACGAGCAGTACTTC. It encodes CSAPRPYEQYF.

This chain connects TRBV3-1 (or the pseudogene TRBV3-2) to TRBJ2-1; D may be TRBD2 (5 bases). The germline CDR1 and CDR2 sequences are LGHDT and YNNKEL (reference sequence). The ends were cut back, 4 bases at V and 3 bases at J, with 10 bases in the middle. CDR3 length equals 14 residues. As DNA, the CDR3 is TGTGCCAGCAGCCCCTTTCGGGACTACAATGAGCAGTTCTTC. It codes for CASSPFRDYNEQFF.